A single sample is the source of the 5 T cell receptor beta chains below, sequenced in a study of early T cells in non-severe SARS-CoV-2 infection. MiXCR was run by TCRdb on the 5' RACE reads, yielding one entry per CDR3 protein. The sample has around 35,000 distinct CDR3 sequences; more than 5.5% are singletons. Source material: whole blood. Receptor source: an adult who was a healthcare worker with PCR-confirmed SARS-CoV-2 infection or an uninfected control (not recorded which).

This CDR3 reads CSVRKTEATDTQYF. The DNA of the CDR3 is TGCAGCGTACGAAAGACGGAAGCCACAGATACGCAGTATTTT. The chain carries TRBV29-1 and TRBJ2-3, with D unclear. The CDR3 sequence is 14 residues long. Trimming shortened V by 6 bases and J by 2 bases, and 15 bases separated the two germline ends. CDR1 and CDR2 from the germline V gene are SQVTM and ANQGSEA.

This clonotype has a count of ten or more. The chain is built from TRBV20-1 and TRBJ2-1; possibly TRBD2 for D (6 bases). Germline V gene data show CDR1 as DFQATT and CDR2 as SNEGSKA (reference sequence). The CDR3 sequence is 16 residues long. Deletions cut 1 base from V and 8 bases from J, with 21 bases between. CDR3 in DNA: TGCAGTGCTAGAGGGCCGGGACCGGGGGTTACGTATGAGCAGTTCTTC. Translation: CSARGPGPGVTYEQFF.

At least ten counts were recorded for this clonotype. The chain couples TRBV6-1 to TRBJ1-5; weak D call: TRBD1 (6 bases). CDR3 length: 16 residues. V dropped 2 bases and J dropped 7 bases, with 18 bases sitting between them. CDR1 MNHNS and CDR2 SASEGT come from the germline V gene. CDR3: CASSETTGIGWQPQHF. As DNA, the CDR3 is TGTGCCAGCAGTGAAACAACAGGGATAGGGTGGCAGCCCCAGCATTTT.

This rearrangement joins TRBV5-1 to TRBJ2-3; D is possibly TRBD1 (6 bases). The CDR3 spans 15 residues. The V gene lost 2 bases and the J gene lost 4 bases, with 14 bases spanning the gap. Germline V gene sequence: CDR1 SGHRS, CDR2 YFSETQ. The CDR3 DNA sequence: TGCGCCAGCAGCTTTCTCCCAGAGGGGGCAGATACGCAGTATTTT. This gives the protein CASSFLPEGADTQYF.

This clonotype was observed many times. The rearrangement joins TRBV3-1 to TRBJ2-1; tentative D call: TRBD2 (6 bases). The CDR3 covers 16 residues. Trimming shortened V by 4 bases and J by 0 bases, and 13 bases separated the two germline ends. Germline V gene lookup returns CDR1 LGHDT and CDR2 YNNKEL (reference sequence). CDR3 sequence reads: CASSLAAGPSYNEQFF. The CDR3 DNA sequence: TGTGCCAGCAGCCTAGCCGCGGGACCCTCCTACAATGAGCAGTTCTTC.